Below, 28 T cell receptor beta chains from the same sample are listed, as sequenced in a study of beta chain features in type 1 diabetes. Findings of the study overall: Moderate yet significant TCRB CDR3 shortening was seen in Type 1 diabetes patients in all four CD4+ subsets.

Every bit of the isolated RNA underwent reverse transcription, so sequencing read expressed TCRB transcripts. Sequencing used immunoSEQ multiplex PCR; TCRdb keeps in-frame clones, though not all of them. The table includes around 600,000 clones, around 12% detected once. These receptors' antigens are unknown. The sequenced sample was naive CD4+ T cells from blood. These receptors were collected from a man aged 25-40 years with type 1 diabetes.

This clone was observed a few times. The chain couples TRBV14 to TRBJ1-6; tentative D call: TRBD1 (6 bases). The germline V gene encodes CDR1 SGHDN and CDR2 FVKESK. This CDR3 is built from 15 residues. Trimming left V 3 bases short and J 7 bases short, with 13 bases between. The CDR3 sequence: CASSQMRQGNSPLHF. The CDR3 DNA follows: TGTGCCAGCAGCCAGATGAGGCAGGGGAATTCACCCCTCCACTTT.

This clone appeared a few times. The chain joins TRBV5-4 to TRBJ2-6; D unclear. The germline V gene has CDR1 SGHNT and CDR2 YYREEE (reference sequence). Trimming pared 6 bases from V and 2 bases from J, leaving 9 bases between. The CDR3 runs to 14 residues. The CDR3 region has the DNA TGTGCCAGCACTCATCACACTGGGGCCAACGTCCTGACTTTC. It specifies CASTHHTGANVLTF. Full variable domain (outside the CDR3, taken from reference TRBV5-4 and TRBJ2-6): ETGVTQSPTHLIKTRGQQVTLRCSSQSGHNTVSWYQQALGQGPQFIFQYYREEENGRGNFPPRFSGLQFPNYSSELNVNALELDDSALYLCASTHHTGANVLTFGAGSRLTVL.

This clone has more than one count but fewer than ten. The DNA of the CDR3 is TGTGCCAGCAGTGAGCCGGGGGTAACAGATACGCAGTATTTT. It codes for CASSEPGVTDTQYF. J is TRBJ2-3 and V is TRBV6-4; a possible D gene is TRBD2 (6 bases). CDR1 and CDR2 (germline): MRHNA, SNTAGT. With 3 bases removed from V and 3 bases from J, the gap between germline ends came to 10 bases. The CDR3 is 14 residues long.

Only a few counts were recorded for this clone. V is TRBV30 and J is TRBJ2-1; D unclear. With 3 bases removed from V and 10 bases from J, the gap between germline ends came to 10 bases. The CDR3 length is 11 residues. The V gene's germline CDR1 is GTSNPN and CDR2 SVGIG (reference sequence). This chain's CDR3 is CAWSGGREQFF. Written as DNA, the CDR3 is TGTGCCTGGAGCGGCGGCAGAGAGCAGTTCTTC.

This clone came up a few times. The genes are TRBV6-1 and TRBJ1-4; D possibly corresponds to TRBD1 (5 bases). V was shortened by 2 bases and J by 10 bases, with 8 bases between the two germline ends. The CDR3 runs 12 residues. Germline loops: CDR1 MNHNS, CDR2 SASEGT. DNA for the CDR3: TGTGCCAGCAGTGAAATGGGGGGAAAACTGTTTTTT. Protein product: CASSEMGGKLFF.

The CDR3 protein is CASSFEDMNTEAFF. CDR3 nucleotides: TGTGCCAGCAGCTTCGAGGACATGAACACTGAAGCTTTCTTT. This chain uses TRBV7-6 with TRBJ1-1; possible D gene TRBD1, 5 bases. Trimming pared 3 bases from V and 0 bases from J, leaving 8 bases between. Germline lookup yields CDR1 SGHVS and CDR2 FNYEAQ. The CDR3 sequence is 14 residues long.

This clone was recorded a few times. The V gene is TRBV11-1, the J gene TRBJ2-2, with D possibly TRBD2 on 6 matching bases. Germline V gene data show CDR1 as SGHAT and CDR2 as FQDESV (reference sequence). The V end was cut by 5 bases, the J end by 0 bases, with 13 bases between. The length of the CDR3 is 16 residues. The CDR3 loop reads CASSLVADPNTGELFF. DNA for the CDR3: TGTGCCAGCAGCCTAGTAGCGGATCCGAACACCGGGGAGCTGTTTTTT.

This clone was found a few times. Different DNA sequences within this sample yield the same CDR3. The chain uses TRBV7-2 and TRBJ1-5; D remains unclear. The CDR3 spans 12 residues. Germline CDR1 SGHTA, CDR2 FQGNSA. V was trimmed by 1 base and J by 7 bases, leaving 5 bases between them. The chain's CDR3 is CASSLVRQPQHF. The CDR3 coding sequence is TGTGCCAGCAGCTTAGTCCGCCAGCCCCAGCATTTT.

This rearrangement joins TRBV9 to TRBJ2-7, with a weak D call TRBD2 (5 bases). V was shortened by 0 bases and J by 0 bases, with 10 bases between the two germline ends. From germline, CDR1 is SGDLS and CDR2 YYNGEE. This CDR3 is built from 15 residues. The CDR3: CASSVGRESSYEQYF. For the CDR3, the DNA is TGTGCCAGCAGCGTAGGACGGGAAAGCTCCTACGAGCAGTACTTC. The whole variable domain, filled in from reference TRBV9 and TRBJ2-7, reads DSGVTQTPKHLITATGQRVTLRCSPRSGDLSVYWYQQSLDQGLQFLIQYYNGEERAKGNILERFSAQQFPDLHSELNLSSLELGDSALYFCASSVGRESSYEQYFGPGTRLTVT.

The V call is TRBV27, the J call TRBJ2-1, with 13 bases lining up with TRBD2. Looked up from germline, CDR1 is MNHEY and CDR2 is SMNVEV (reference sequence). The length of the CDR3 is 15 residues. V gave up 4 bases and J gave up 7 bases; unmatched junction bases: 4. CDR3 nucleotides: TGTGCCAGCAGTTCCTGGACTAGCGGGGGAAATGAGCAGTTCTTC. Translating it yields CASSSWTSGGNEQFF.

V and J are TRBV2 and TRBJ2-1; a weak D match, TRBD2 (6 bases). CDR3 length: 15 residues. V shed 7 bases and J shed 1 base, with 14 bases lying between them. The germline V gene encodes CDR1 SNHLY and CDR2 FYNNEI. This CDR3 reads CASKPTGVSYNEQFF. The CDR3 nucleotides are TGTGCCAGCAAACCGACGGGGGTATCCTACAATGAGCAGTTCTTC.

The chain joins TRBV4-3 to TRBJ2-2; D might be TRBD2 (5 bases). V was clipped by 0 bases and J by 0 bases, with 8 bases between them. The germline V gene has CDR1 LGHNA and CDR2 YSLEER. This CDR3 is built from 16 residues. The CDR3 bases are TGCGCCAGCAGCCAAGAGACCGGGACGAACACCGGGGAGCTGTTTTTT. Protein: CASSQETGTNTGELFF.

The chain carries TRBV7-9 and TRBJ2-1; no clear D. V lost 3 bases and J 2 bases, leaving 5 bases between the germline ends. CDR1 SEHNR and CDR2 FQNEAQ come from the germline V gene (reference sequence). The CDR3 has 13 amino acids. The CDR3 sequence: CASSLVAYNEQFF. CDR3 sequence (DNA): TGTGCCAGCAGCTTGGTAGCCTACAATGAGCAGTTCTTC.

V is TRBV7-9 and J is TRBJ2-5, with D possibly matching TRBD1 (6 bases). Gene TRBJ2-7 matches the end of the DNA better, so the J call may be wrong. The CDR3 extends over 13 amino acids. Germline V gene data show CDR1 as SEHNR and CDR2 as FQNEAQ (reference sequence). The CDR3 here is CASSRGQPNEQYF. In DNA form, the CDR3 reads TGTGCCAGCAGCCGGGGACAACCCAACGAGCAGTACTTC.

CDR3 bases: TGTGCCACCAGTTGGCAGAACAATGAGCAGTTCTTC. Protein sequence: CATSWQNNEQFF. The chain links TRBV15 to TRBJ2-1; D call uncertain. CDR3 size: 12 residues. From germline, CDR1 is LNHNV and CDR2 YYDKDF (reference sequence). Trimming removed 6 bases at V and 5 bases at J, with 8 bases between.

This clone turned up a few times. V is TRBV11-2 and J is TRBJ2-1; no firm D call. CDR1 is SGHAT, CDR2 FQNNGV, per germline. This CDR3 contains 16 residues. V lost 1 base and J 0 bases, leaving 10 bases between the germline ends. The CDR3 here is CASSLVSASSYNEQFF. CDR3 nucleotide sequence: TGTGCCAGCAGCTTAGTAAGCGCGTCCTCCTACAATGAGCAGTTCTTC.

This clone was seen at least ten times. The chain combines TRBV12-5 with TRBJ1-1; no clear D gene. Per germline, CDR1 LGHNT and CDR2 FRNRAP. The CDR3 sequence is 14 residues long. Trimming removed 2 bases at V and 0 bases at J, with 7 bases between. CDR3 sequence reads: CASGLSTMNTEAFF. The DNA of the CDR3 is TGTGCTAGTGGTTTGAGTACCATGAACACTGAAGCTTTCTTT.

Concerning this clone itself: In the same sample, other DNA sequences code for this CDR3. The chain joins TRBV7-2 to TRBJ2-7; D may be TRBD1 (5 bases). CDR3 length: 14 residues. Trimming cost V 1 base and J 4 bases, with 11 bases left between them. In germline, CDR1 is SGHTA, CDR2 FQGNSA. Written as DNA, the CDR3 is TGTGCCAGCAGCTTAGGGCAGGGCTGGTACGAGCAGTACTTC. Amino acid sequence: CASSLGQGWYEQYF.

The sample holds a few counts of this clone. This chain connects TRBV18 to TRBJ2-7; D is possibly TRBD1 (6 bases). Germline CDR1 and CDR2: KGHSH and LQKENI. The CDR3 has 14 amino acids. Trimming stripped 5 bases from V and 0 bases from J, with 11 bases between. The CDR3 DNA sequence: TGTGCCAGCTCAATCCGGGACAACTCCTACGAGCAGTACTTC. This encodes CASSIRDNSYEQYF.

This chain links TRBV13 with TRBJ2-3, with D perhaps matching TRBD2 (6 bases). The CDR3 spans 14 residues. Germline V gene data show CDR1 as PRHDT and CDR2 as FYEKMQ (reference sequence). V was trimmed by 5 bases and J by 0 bases, leaving 9 bases between them. Here the CDR3 DNA reads TGTGCCAGCAGCCGGGGGTCTAGCACAGATACGCAGTATTTT. Its protein product is CASSRGSSTDTQYF.

The chain couples TRBV10-3 to TRBJ1-3; 9 bases map to TRBD1. The CDR3 extends over 14 amino acids. Germline CDR1 reads ENHRY; CDR2 reads SYGVKD. V dropped 10 bases and J dropped 0; count of bases not matched to a gene: 4. The CDR3 sequence is CATRTGDSGNTIYF. The CDR3 DNA sequence: TGTGCCACCCGGACAGGGGACTCTGGAAACACCATATATTTT.

This clone showed up just a few times. Other DNA sequences in the sample encode the same CDR3. The V gene is TRBV18, the J gene TRBJ1-1; 9 nucleotides line up with TRBD1. V gave up 0 bases and J gave up 2 bases; unmatched junction bases: 1. This CDR3 has 15 amino acids. Germline loops: CDR1 KGHSH, CDR2 LQKENI. The CDR3 region is CASSPPGQGNTEAFF. In nucleotides, the CDR3 is TGTGCCAGCTCACCACCGGGACAGGGAAACACTGAAGCTTTCTTT.

The chain uses TRBV9 and TRBJ1-1; 10 bases align to TRBD1. V lost 2 bases, J lost 3 bases, and 1 base stayed unmatched. Per the germline V gene, CDR1 is SGDLS and CDR2 is YYNGEE. The CDR3 has 14 residues. The CDR3 DNA reads as TGTGCCAGCAGCGTTGGACAGGGGGACACTGAAGCTTTCTTT. This gives the protein CASSVGQGDTEAFF.

The V call is TRBV6-1, the J call TRBJ1-4; D might be TRBD1 (6 bases). Germline CDR1 and CDR2: MNHNS and SASEGT. This CDR3 comprises 14 residues. V lost 6 bases, J lost 6 bases, and 14 bases lay in between. DNA of the CDR3: TGTGCCAGCAGGAAGACAGGCTCTGATGAAAAACTGTTTTTT. Amino acid sequence: CASRKTGSDEKLFF.

V gene TRBV5-4 combines with J gene TRBJ2-2, with 10 positions matching TRBD2. J was trimmed by 2 bases and V by 4 bases; bases with no gene match: 5. The V gene's germline CDR1 is SGHNT and CDR2 YYREEE (reference sequence). The length of the CDR3 is 16 residues. CDR3 nucleotide sequence: TGTGCCAGCAGCCCTAGGACTAGCGGTAACACCGGGGAGCTGTTTTTT. This translates into CASSPRTSGNTGELFF.

In its sample, this clone was seen a few times. The rearrangement uses TRBV14 and TRBJ2-7, with a tentative D call TRBD1 (5 bases). CDR3 size: 15 residues. Trimming took 1 base from V and 1 from J, leaving 11 bases between them. Per the germline V gene, CDR1 is SGHDN and CDR2 is FVKESK. CDR3 loop: CASSQVGHRSYEQYF. The DNA of the CDR3 is TGTGCCAGCAGCCAAGTCGGACACAGGTCCTACGAGCAGTACTTC.

This clone has a handful of counts. The chain recombines TRBV28 with TRBJ2-3; 9 positions match TRBD2. Germline V CDR1 and CDR2: MDHEN, SYDVKM. The V segment lost 2 bases and the J segment 3 bases; nucleotides outside the gene matches: 6. The CDR3 spans 16 residues. CDR3 bases: TGTGCCAGCAGTTTAGCGGCTAGCGGGGAGACAGATACGCAGTATTTT. Its protein is CASSLAASGETDTQYF.

J is TRBJ1-5 and V is TRBV5-1; possible D gene TRBD1, 5 bases. The germline V gene has CDR1 SGHRS and CDR2 YFSETQ. The germline V and J ends were trimmed by 5 bases and 7 bases, with 19 bases remaining between them. The CDR3 loop spans 15 amino acids. In nucleotides, the CDR3 is TGCGCCAGCAGAATTGACGGGGGGTCACAACAGCCCCAGCATTTT. This sequence encodes CASRIDGGSQQPQHF.